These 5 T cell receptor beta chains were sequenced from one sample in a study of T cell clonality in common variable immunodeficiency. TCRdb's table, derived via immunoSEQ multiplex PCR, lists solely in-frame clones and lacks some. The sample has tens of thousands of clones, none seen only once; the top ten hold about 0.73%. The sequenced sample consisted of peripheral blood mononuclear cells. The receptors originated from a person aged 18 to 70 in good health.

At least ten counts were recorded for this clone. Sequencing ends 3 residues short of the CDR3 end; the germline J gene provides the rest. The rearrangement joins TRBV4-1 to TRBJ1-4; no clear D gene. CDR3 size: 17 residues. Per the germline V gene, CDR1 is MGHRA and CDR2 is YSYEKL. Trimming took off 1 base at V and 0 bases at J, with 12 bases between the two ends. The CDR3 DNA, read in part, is TGCGCCAGCAGCCAAGGCCTGGTGGCAACAACTAATGAAAAA. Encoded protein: CASSQGLVATTNEK. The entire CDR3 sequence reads CASSQGLVATTNEKLFF.

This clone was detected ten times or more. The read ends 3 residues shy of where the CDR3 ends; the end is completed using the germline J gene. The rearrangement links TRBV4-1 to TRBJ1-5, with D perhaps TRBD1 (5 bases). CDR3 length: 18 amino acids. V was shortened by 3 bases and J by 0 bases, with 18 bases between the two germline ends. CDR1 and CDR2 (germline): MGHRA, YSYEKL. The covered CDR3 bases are TGCGCCAGCAGCCAGGGAAACCTGGGACTGACTAGCAATCAGCCC. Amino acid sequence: CASSQGNLGLTSNQP. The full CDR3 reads CASSQGNLGLTSNQPQHF.

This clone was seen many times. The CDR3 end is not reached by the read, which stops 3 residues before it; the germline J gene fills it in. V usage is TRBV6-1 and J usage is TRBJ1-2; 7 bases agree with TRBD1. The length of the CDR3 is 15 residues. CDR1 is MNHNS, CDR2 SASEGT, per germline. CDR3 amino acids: CASSEHLTGVYGYTF. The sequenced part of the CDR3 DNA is TGTGCCAGCAGTGAACACCTAACAGGGGTCTACGGC.

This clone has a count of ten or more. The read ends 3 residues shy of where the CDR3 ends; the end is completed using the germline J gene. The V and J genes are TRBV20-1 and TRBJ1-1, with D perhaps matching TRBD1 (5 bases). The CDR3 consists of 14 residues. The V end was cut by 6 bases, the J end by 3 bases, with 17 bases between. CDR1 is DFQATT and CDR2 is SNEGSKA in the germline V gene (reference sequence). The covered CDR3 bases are TGCAGTGCGCAGGAGGTCGGGACTGACACTGAA. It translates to CSAQEVGTDTE. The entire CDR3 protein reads CSAQEVGTDTEAFF.

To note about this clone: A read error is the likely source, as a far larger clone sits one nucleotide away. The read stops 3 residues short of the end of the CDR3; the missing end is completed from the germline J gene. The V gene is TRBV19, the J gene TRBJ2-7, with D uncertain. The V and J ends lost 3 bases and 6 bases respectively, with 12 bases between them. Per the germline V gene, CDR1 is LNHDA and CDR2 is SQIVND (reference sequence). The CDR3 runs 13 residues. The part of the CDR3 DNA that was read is TGTGCCAGTAGTATGGGCAGCTCCATCGAG. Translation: CASSMGSSIE. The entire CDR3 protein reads CASSMGSSIEQYF.